This T cell receptor (beta chain) was sequenced during a study of identical twins. Study-level findings and limits: Insertions were reduced in abundant cord blood beta clonotypes but not in memory repertoires. There was an excess of low generation probability in the out-of-frame alpha sequences that twins shared.

Trimming at V came to 0 bases and at J to 4 bases, leaving 7 bases not matched to a gene. This CDR3 has 16 residues. CDR1 and CDR2 from the germline V gene are LGHNA and YSLEER. This clonotype was picked up many times. Its antigen is undetermined. Only healthy Caucasians were included as donors. TCRdb reanalysed the 5' RACE reads using MiXCR and keeps one entry per CDR3 protein. The table lists hundreds of thousands of distinct CDR3 sequences, 8.6% of them singletons. The sample also formed part of further work on yellow fever vaccine responses in identical twins. As that report states: A vaccine T cell response that seemed partly convergent and partly personalized was reported in twins.

Sequencing was carried out using PBMCs. The sequence was obtained from a woman between 18 and 29 years old in good health. J is TRBJ2-7 and V is TRBV4-3; 9 nucleotides align to TRBD2. The CDR3 protein is CASSQDRVSGGYEQYF. The CDR3 coding sequence is TGCGCCAGCAGCCAAGATCGGGTTAGCGGGGGATACGAGCAGTACTTC.